The present T cell receptor (beta chain) was sequenced within a study of vaccination effects on CD4 cells after COVID-19. This table comes from immunoSEQ multiplex PCR, and its TCRdb copy is limited to in-frame clones, with some not included. Of about 55,000 clones listed, roughly 70% are singletons. Within the ViraFEST assay, antigen-specific CD4+ T cells underwent expansion with viral peptide pools prior to sequencing. Isolation of CD4+ T cells took place after about nine days of culture. Vaccine recipients, nucleocapsid antibody negative, had no prior SARS-CoV-2 infection. A density of around 2 million PBMC per well was used; these cells were cultured with about 10 IU/ml IL-2 and 10 ug/ml peptides. Half of the medium was exchanged for IL-2 medium on both days 3 and 7. Study outcomes and limitations: Relatively few convalescent patients took part in the study, which had no early post-infection timepoints.

This CDR3 contains 11 residues. V was pared by 3 bases and J by 1 base, with 0 bases between. The V gene's germline CDR1 is SGHAT and CDR2 FQNNGV. With regard to this clone: The antigen is undetermined.

The origin of this receptor is a human donor who received a COVID-19 vaccine. The chain joins TRBV11-2 to TRBJ1-1; D call uncertain. The source material was CD4+ T cells from PBMCs cultured with SARS-CoV-2 spike peptides, sampled before COVID-19 vaccination. The DNA of the CDR3 is TGTGCCAGCAGCTTGAACACTGAAGCTTTCTTT. Its translation: CASSLNTEAFF.